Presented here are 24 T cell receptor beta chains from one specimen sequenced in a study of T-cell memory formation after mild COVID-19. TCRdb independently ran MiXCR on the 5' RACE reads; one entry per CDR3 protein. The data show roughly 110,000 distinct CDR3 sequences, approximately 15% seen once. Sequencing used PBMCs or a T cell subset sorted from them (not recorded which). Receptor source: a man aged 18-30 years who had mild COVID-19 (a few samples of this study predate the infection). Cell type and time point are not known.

This CDR3 reads CASSQGTDGYTF. The CDR3 coding sequence is TGCGCCAGCAGCCAAGGGACGGATGGCTACACCTTC. V gene TRBV4-1 combines with J gene TRBJ1-2; D unresolved. CDR1 MGHRA and CDR2 YSYEKL come from the germline V gene. Trimming pared 1 base from V and 6 bases from J, leaving 6 bases between. The CDR3 is 12 residues long.

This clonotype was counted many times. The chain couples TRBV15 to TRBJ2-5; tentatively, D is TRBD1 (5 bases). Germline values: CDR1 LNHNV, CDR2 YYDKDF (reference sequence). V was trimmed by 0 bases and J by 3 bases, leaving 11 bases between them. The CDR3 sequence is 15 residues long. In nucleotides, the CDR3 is TGTGCCACCAGCAGAGATCTGGGGCCCGAAGAGACCCAGTACTTC. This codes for CATSRDLGPEETQYF.

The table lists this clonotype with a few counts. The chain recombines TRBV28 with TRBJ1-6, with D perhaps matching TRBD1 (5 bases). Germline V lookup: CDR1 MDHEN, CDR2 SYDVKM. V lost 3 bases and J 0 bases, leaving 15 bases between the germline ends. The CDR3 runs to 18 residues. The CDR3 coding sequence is TGTGCCAGCAGTTTGGCCCCCGGGGCAAGCTCCTATAATTCACCCCTCCACTTT. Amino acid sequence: CASSLAPGASSYNSPLHF. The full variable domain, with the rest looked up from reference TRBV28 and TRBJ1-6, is DVKVTQSSRYLVKRTGEKVFLECVQDMDHENMFWYRQDPGLGLRLIYFSYDVKMKEKGDIPEGYSVSREKKERFSLILESASTNQTSMYLCASSLAPGASSYNSPLHFGNGTRLTVT.

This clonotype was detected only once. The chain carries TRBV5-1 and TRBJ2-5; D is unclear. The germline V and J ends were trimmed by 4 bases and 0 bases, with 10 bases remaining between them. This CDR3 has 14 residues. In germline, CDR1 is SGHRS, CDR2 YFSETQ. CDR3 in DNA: TGCGCCAGCAGCCCCGGCGGATACCAAGAGACCCAGTACTTC. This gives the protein CASSPGGYQETQYF.

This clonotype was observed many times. In DNA, the CDR3 is TGCGCCAGCAGCTTAACGGGGACCTACAATGAGCAGTTCTTC. It translates to CASSLTGTYNEQFF. The chain employs TRBV5-1 and TRBJ2-1; D is perhaps TRBD2 (5 bases). This CDR3 contains 14 residues. V was shortened by 2 bases and J by 2 bases, with 8 bases between the two germline ends. The V gene's germline CDR1 is SGHRS and CDR2 YFSETQ.

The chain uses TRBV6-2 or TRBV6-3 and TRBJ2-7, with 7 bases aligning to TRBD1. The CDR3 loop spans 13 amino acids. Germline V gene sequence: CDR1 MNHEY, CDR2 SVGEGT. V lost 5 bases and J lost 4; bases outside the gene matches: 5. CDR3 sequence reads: CASSKGQTYEQYF. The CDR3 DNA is TGTGCCAGCAGTAAGGGACAGACTTACGAGCAGTACTTC.

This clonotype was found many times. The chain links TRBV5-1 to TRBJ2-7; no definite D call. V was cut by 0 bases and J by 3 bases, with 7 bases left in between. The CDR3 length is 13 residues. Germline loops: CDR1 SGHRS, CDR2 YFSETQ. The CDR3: CASSLVAGYEQYV. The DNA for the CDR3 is TGCGCCAGCAGCTTGGTGGCCGGCTACGAGCAGTACGTC.

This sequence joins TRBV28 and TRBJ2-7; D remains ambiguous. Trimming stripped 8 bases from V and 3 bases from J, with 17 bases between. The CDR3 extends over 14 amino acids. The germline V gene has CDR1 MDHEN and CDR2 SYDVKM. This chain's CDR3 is CASGSLFPIYEQYV. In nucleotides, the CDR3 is TGTGCCAGCGGATCTCTGTTCCCAATCTACGAGCAGTACGTC.

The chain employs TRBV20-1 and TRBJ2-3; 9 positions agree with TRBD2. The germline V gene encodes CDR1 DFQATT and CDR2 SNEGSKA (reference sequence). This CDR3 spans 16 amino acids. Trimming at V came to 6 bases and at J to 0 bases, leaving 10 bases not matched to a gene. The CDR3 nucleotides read TGCAGTGCCTCACGACCCGGGACTAGCAGCACAGATACGCAGTATTTT. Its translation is CSASRPGTSSTDTQYF.

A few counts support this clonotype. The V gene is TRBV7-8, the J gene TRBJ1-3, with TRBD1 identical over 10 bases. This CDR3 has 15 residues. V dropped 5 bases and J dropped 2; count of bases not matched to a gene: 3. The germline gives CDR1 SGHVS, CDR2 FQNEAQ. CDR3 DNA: TGTGCCAGCAGCGCCGGACAGGGGGCTGGAAACACCATATATTTT. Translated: CASSAGQGAGNTIYF. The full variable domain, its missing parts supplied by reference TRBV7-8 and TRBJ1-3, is GAGVSQSPRYKVAKRGQDVALRCDPISGHVSLFWYQQALGQGPEFLTYFQNEAQLDKSGLPSDRFFAERPEGSVSTLKIQRTQQEDSAVYLCASSAGQGAGNTIYFGEGSWLTVV.

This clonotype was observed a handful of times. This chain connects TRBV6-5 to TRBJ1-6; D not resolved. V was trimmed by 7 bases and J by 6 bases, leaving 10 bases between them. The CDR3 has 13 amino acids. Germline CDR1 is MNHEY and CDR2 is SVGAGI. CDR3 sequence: CASNPAPNSPLHF. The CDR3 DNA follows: TGTGCCAGCAACCCAGCCCCTAATTCACCCCTCCACTTT.

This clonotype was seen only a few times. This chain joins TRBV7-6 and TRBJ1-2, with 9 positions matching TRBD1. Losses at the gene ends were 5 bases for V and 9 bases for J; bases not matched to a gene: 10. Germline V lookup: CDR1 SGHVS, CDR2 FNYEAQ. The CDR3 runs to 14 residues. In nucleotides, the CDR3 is TGTGCCAGCAGCGAACTCAGGACAGGGGACAGCTACACCTTC. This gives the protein CASSELRTGDSYTF.

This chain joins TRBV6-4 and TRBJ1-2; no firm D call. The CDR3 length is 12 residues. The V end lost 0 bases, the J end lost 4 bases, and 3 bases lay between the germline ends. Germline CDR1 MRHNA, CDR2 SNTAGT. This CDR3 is CASSDSGYGYTF. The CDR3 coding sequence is TGTGCCAGCAGTGACTCCGGCTATGGCTACACCTTC.

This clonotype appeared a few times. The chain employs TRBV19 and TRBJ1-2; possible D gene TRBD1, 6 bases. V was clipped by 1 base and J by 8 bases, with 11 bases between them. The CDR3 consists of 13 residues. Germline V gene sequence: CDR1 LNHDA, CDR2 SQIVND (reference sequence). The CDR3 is CASSIARQAGYTF. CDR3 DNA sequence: TGTGCCAGTAGTATAGCAAGACAGGCCGGCTACACCTTC.

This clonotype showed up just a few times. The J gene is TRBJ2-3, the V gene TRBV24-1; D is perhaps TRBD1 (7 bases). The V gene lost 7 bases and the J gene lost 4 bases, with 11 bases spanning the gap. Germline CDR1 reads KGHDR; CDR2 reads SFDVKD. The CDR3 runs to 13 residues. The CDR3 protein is CATSRGAADTQYF. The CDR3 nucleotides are TGTGCCACCAGCAGGGGGGCGGCAGATACGCAGTATTTT.

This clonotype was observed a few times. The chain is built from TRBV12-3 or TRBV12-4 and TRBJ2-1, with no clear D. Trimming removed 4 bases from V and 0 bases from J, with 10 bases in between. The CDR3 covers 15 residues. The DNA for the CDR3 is TGTGCCAGCAGTTGGTTAGAGAGCTCCTACAATGAGCAGTTCTTC. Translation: CASSWLESSYNEQFF.

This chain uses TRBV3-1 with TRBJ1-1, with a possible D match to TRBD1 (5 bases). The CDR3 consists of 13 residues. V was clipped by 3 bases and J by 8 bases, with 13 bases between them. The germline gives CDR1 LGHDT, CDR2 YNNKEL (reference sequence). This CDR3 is CASSQIGTVEAFF. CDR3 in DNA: TGTGCCAGCAGCCAGATCGGGACGGTGGAAGCTTTCTTT.

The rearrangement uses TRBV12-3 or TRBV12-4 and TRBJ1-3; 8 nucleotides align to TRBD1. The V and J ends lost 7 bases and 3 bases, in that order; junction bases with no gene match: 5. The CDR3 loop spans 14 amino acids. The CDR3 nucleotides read TGTGCCAGCAAAGACAGGGGACGTGGAAACACCATATATTTT. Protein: CASKDRGRGNTIYF.

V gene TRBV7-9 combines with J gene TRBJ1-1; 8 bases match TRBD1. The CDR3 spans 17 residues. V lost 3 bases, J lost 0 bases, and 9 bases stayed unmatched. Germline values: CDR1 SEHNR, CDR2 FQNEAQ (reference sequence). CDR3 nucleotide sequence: TGTGCCAGCAGCTTTCTTCCGACACAGGGGGTGAACACTGAAGCTTTCTTT. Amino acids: CASSFLPTQGVNTEAFF.

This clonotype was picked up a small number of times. The CDR3 sequence is CASSFAGRYGELFF. The CDR3 bases are TGTGCCAGCAGTTTCGCGGGGCGTTACGGGGAGCTGTTTTTT. The chain employs TRBV27 and TRBJ2-2; D is perhaps TRBD2 (6 bases). This CDR3 is 14 amino acids long. The germline V gene has CDR1 MNHEY and CDR2 SMNVEV (reference sequence). The V end lost 3 bases, the J end lost 7 bases, and 12 bases lay between the germline ends.

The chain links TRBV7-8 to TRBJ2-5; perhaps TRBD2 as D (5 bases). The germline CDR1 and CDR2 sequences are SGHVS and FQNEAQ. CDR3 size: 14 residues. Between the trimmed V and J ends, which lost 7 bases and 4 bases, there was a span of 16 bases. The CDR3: CASTLRGPLETQYF. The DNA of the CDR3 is TGTGCCAGCACCCTTCGAGGGCCTCTAGAGACCCAGTACTTC.

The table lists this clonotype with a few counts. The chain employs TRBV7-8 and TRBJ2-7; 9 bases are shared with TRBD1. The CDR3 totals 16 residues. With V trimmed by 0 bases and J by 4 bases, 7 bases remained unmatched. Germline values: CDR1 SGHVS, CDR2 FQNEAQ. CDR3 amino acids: CASSLASGDRGYEQYF. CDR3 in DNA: TGTGCCAGCAGCTTAGCGTCGGGAGACAGGGGGTACGAGCAGTACTTC.

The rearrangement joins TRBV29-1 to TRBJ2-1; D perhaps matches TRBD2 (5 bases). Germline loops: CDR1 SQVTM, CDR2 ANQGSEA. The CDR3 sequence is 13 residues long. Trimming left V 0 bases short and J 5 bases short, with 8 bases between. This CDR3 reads CSVEDRGNNEQFF. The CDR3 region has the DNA TGCAGCGTTGAAGATCGGGGAAACAATGAGCAGTTCTTC.

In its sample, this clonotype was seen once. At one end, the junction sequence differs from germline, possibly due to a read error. The CDR3 region is CSARPLQGHQTQHF. Written as DNA, the CDR3 is TGCAGTGCTAGACCCCTACAGGGTCATCAGACCCAGCATTTT. The J gene is TRBJ1-5, the V gene TRBV20-1; D possibly corresponds to TRBD1 (6 bases). This CDR3 comprises 14 residues. Germline-derived CDR1 and CDR2 are DFQATT and SNEGSKA (reference sequence).